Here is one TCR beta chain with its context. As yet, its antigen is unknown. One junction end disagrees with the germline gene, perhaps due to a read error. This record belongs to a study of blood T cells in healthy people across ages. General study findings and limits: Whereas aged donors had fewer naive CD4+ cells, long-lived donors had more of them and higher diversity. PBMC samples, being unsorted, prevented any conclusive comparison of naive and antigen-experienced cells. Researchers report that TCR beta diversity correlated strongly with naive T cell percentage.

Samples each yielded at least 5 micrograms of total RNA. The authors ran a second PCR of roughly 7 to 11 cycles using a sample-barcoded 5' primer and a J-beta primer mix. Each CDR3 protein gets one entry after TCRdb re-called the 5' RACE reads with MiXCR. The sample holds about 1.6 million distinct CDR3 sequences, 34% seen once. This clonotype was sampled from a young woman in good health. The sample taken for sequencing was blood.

The CDR3 reads CAGSSIAGGPPETQYF. The CDR3 nucleotides are TGTGCCGGCAGCTCTATAGCGGGGGGGCCCCCAGAGACCCAGTACTTC. The rearrangement uses TRBV7-3 and TRBJ2-5; 11 nucleotides line up with TRBD2. The CDR3 loop spans 16 amino acids. Germline assignment: CDR1 SGHTA and CDR2 FQGTGA.